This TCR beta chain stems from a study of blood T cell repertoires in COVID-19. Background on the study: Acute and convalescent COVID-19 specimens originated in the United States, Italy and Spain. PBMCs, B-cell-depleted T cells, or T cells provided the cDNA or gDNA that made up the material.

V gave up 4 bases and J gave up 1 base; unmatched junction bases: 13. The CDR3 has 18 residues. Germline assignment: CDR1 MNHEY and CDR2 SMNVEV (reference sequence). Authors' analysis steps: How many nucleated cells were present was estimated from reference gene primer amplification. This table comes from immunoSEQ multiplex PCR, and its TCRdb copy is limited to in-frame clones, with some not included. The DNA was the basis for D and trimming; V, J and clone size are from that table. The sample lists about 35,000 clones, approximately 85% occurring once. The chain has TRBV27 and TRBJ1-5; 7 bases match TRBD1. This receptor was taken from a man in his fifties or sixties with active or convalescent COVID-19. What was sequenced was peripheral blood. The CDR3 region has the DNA TGTGCCAGCAGTTCCGGGCGGGCAGGGGGGTTCAGCAATCAGCCCCAGCATTTT. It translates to CASSSGRAGGFSNQPQHF.